This T cell receptor beta chain was captured in a study of T cell clonotyping in hematopoietic cell transplantation. General observations from the study: After transplant, recipient diversity fell while pathologically expanded clonotypes grew through day 180. At the given depth, recipient repertoires were over 97% de novo clonotypes. Graft donor and pretransplant recipient Inverse Simpson Index values predicted broader posttransplant TCR diversity.

Profiling relied on immunoSEQ multiplex PCR, and the TCRdb table lists in-frame clones only, not all of them. The data contain approximately 75,000 clones, over 90% of them singletons. Concerning this clone: Its target is unknown.

Trimming took off 7 bases at V and 2 bases at J, with 12 bases between the two ends. The CDR3 consists of 13 residues. Looked up from germline, CDR1 is MNHNS and CDR2 is SASEGT. The gene calls are TRBV6-1 and TRBJ2-7, with a possible D match to TRBD2 (5 bases). Sequenced sample: peripheral blood mononuclear cells. This TCR derives from a man aged 50 to 60 in good health. Some clones in this sample may be carry-over from other donors' samples. In DNA, the CDR3 is TGTGCCAGCACCAAGGACTGGACCTACGAGCAGTACTTC. Encoded protein: CASTKDWTYEQYF.